This TCR beta chain originates from a study of shared clonotypes between healthy human individuals (dated by TCRdb to between 2020 and 2021). The study in broad terms: Three men and a couple of women, aged 18 to 49 years, made up the cohort. For each donor, CD4 naive and CD4 memory were each run on three plates, CD8 naive on two plates, and CD8 memory on one plate. Different laboratories and diverse techniques were used to prepare libraries and sequence TCR repertoires, to increase sequencing depth and limit assay-specific biases. Between about 0.85 and 8.9 billion PBMCs per donor were obtained by leukapheresis. The study deeply sequenced blood TCR repertoires of about five healthy adults to estimate repertoire size and the extent of clonotype sharing between individuals. Results and caveats for the whole study, not just this receptor: Higher generation probabilities were observed for clonotypes shared by all four sorted-subset donors than for non-shared clonotypes. Sampling was restricted to blood, and TCR repertoires in tissues likely differ from the TCR repertoires found in blood. Naive subsets generally had larger estimated clonotype richness than memory subsets did. Even with the large sequencing depth, rarefaction of the sorted-subset datasets indicated that sequencing was incomplete. Pairwise subsampling indicated that sequencing depth was expected to affect the degree of clonotype sharing among donors. Because the study included only a small number of donors, the genetic and exposure-history diversity represented was limited. Around 5.4% of naive CD4, 3.5% of naive CD8, 2% to 2.5% of memory CD4, and about 0.4% of memory CD8 clonotypes were shared across a few donors.

The germline V gene provides CDR1 SGDLS and CDR2 YYNGEE. The CDR3 sequence holds 16 residues, the cysteine and phenylalanine included. Kept here is only the CDR3 DNA, which spans 48 bases and is read in frame from base 1. Cut back by 3 bases and 0 bases, the V and J ends lie 16 bases apart. For the CD8 naive samples, CD45RO-negative cells were positively selected for CCR7, yielding a CD45RA+CCR7+ population from which TemRA cells were excluded. Donors were healthy HIV-negative adults with no recently reported acute infections or vaccinations. Only Caucasian adults living in Nashville, Tennessee, USA were represented among the donors. After blood collection by leukapheresis, PBMCs were isolated using Ficoll-Histopaque density gradient centrifugation and then cryopreserved in the vapor phase of liquid nitrogen. Analytical flow cytometry was used to check the purity and quantity of each magnetically sorted T cell population. From each sorted fraction, genomic DNA was isolated and quantified by UV absorbance on a Nanodrop 2000c.

Using the deep immunoSEQ assay, multiplex PCR amplified TCR CDR3 regions from genomic DNA. Extracted genomic DNA from each cell subset was spread evenly across all wells of several immunoSEQ 96-well plates, with each plate serving as a replicate. For sorted subsets, each replicate PCR was loaded with 150 to 250 ng genomic DNA, equivalent to 32,000 or so T cell genomes. Purified libraries were quantified with a Qubit 3.0 fluorometer, sized on a Bioanalyzer 2100, and re-quantified with the KAPA Library Quantification kit. Each immunoSEQ 96-well plate was sequenced on its own single-read 150-cycle Illumina NextSeq 550 flow cell. The published analysis was carried out like this. The immunoSEQ output contained only junctional sequences without quality scores, so filtering could not match that applied to full-length reads. To assign V/J genes and CDR3, sequences were annotated using PyIR, a Python wrapper for IgBLAST v1.9, with IMGT germline references. Any read was removed if the V/J assignment was weak (E-value above 1e-6), the CDR3 was missing, or the read contained stop codons, out-of-frame junctions, or ambiguous translated residues. V3J clonotypes were defined by identical inferred V gene, J gene, and CDR3 amino acid sequence. To compute the percentage overlap between repertoires, the number of shared unique clonotypes was divided by the size of the smaller repertoire. RTK rarefaction, the Chao1 estimator, and Recon v2.1 estimates of unobserved clonotypes were used to assess repertoire richness. Generation probabilities for all TCRbeta clonotypes obtained by the gDNA method from a handful of donors were computed using OLGA. Drawn from immuneACCESS, this table holds only the in-frame rearrangements with V and J called that TCRdb kept. Clones are partly lost; checked studies trace under half to an unresolved V gene and leave the rest unexplained. Clone size and the V and J calls come from that table; the DNA yielded D and trimming. The sample contains millions of clones, just under 95% of them found a single time. 1% to 1.3% of the sample is held by the ten biggest clonotypes.

Turning to this clone: Its antigen is unknown. No quality values exist for individual bases; no much larger clone is one base distant.

The rearrangement joined TRBV9 to TRBJ2-7; tentative D gene TRBD2, with 6 bases matching. Sequenced sample: naive CD8+ T cells sorted from blood. The cell subset or site label, as the study defines it: CD45RA+CCR7+. This TCR came from a man aged 18 to 29 in good health. The CDR3 loop reads CASSASGEVSSYEQYF. The nucleotide sequence is given as TGTGCCAGCAGCGCCTCCGGGGAGGTGAGCTCCTACGAGCAGTACTTC. The reference TRBV9 and TRBJ2-7 proteins fill in what lies around the CDR3, so the full variable domain reads DSGVTQTPKHLITATGQRVTLRCSPRSGDLSVYWYQQSLDQGLQFLIQYYNGEERAKGNILERFSAQQFPDLHSELNLSSLELGDSALYFCASSASGEVSSYEQYFGPGTRLTVT.